This TCR beta chain was observed in a study of blood T cell dynamics during melanoma immunotherapy. The wider study: Patients with metastatic melanoma got pembrolizumab or nivolumab-ipilimumab as first-line care.

Per the germline V gene, CDR1 is SNHLY and CDR2 is FYNNEI. The CDR3 is 14 residues long. The V gene lost 7 bases and the J gene lost 0 bases, with 12 bases spanning the gap. The time point was: pre-treatment baseline. One draw preceded checkpoint blockade; another followed its first cycle at week 3. The table came from immunoSEQ multiplex PCR; TCRdb's copy has only in-frame clones and leaves some out. Of about 10,000 clones listed, around 83% are singletons. Source: blood, taken from a patient treated with checkpoint blockade. The chain combines TRBV2 with TRBJ1-2; possible D gene TRBD1, 5 bases. The TCR sequence derives from a human donor with melanoma. The CDR3 spells CASIGDSPNYGYTF. DNA for the CDR3: TGTGCCAGCATTGGAGACAGTCCTAACTATGGCTACACCTTC. The complete variable domain, with remaining parts taken from reference TRBV2 and TRBJ1-2, reads EPEVTQTPSHQVTQMGQEVILRCVPISNHLYFYWYRQILGQKVEFLVSFYNNEISEKSEIFDDQFSVERPDGSNFTLKIRSTKLEDSAMYFCASIGDSPNYGYTFGSGTRLTVV.